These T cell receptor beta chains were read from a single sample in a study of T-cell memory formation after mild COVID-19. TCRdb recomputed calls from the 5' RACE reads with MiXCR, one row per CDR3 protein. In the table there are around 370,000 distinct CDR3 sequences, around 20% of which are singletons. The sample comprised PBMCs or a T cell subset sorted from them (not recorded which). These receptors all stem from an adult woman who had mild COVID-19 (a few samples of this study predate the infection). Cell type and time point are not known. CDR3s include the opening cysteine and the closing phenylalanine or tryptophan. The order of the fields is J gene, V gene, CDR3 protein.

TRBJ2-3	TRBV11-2	CASSLDRLAGGRPDTQYF
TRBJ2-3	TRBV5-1	CASSLLGRGGTDTQYF
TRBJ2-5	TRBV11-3	CASNTGWGDSTQETQYF
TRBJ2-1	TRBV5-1	CASSSGQGAANEQFF
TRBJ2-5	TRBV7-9	CASSPVQGDVRETQYF
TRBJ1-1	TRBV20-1	CSAIKRVNTEAFF
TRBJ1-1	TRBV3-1	CASSQEQGNTEAFF
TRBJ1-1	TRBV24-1	CATSPPGTGIGAFF
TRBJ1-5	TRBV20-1	CSARLGRGENYQPQHF
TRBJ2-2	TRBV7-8	CASGRGGPNTGELFF
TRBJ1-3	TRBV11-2	CASSSRGQGRNTIYF
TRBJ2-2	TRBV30	CAWRYQLNTGELFF
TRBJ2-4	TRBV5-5	CASSLELGIQRQNIQYF
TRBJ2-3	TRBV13	CASSFWQDPDTQYF
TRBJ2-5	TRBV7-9	CASSAKTGGDQETQYF
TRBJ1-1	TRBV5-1	CASSKGQGALDTEAFF